This T cell receptor beta chain was sequenced during a study of shared clonotypes between healthy human individuals. Genomic DNA of every subset was divided equally among multiple immunoSEQ plates. Replicate PCRs from sorted subsets contained around 200 ng DNA, which is roughly 30,000 T cell genomes. The repertoire was sequenced with immunoSEQ multiplex PCR; TCRdb's copy has only in-frame clones and lacks some. Here the sample spans around 1.1 million clones, roughly 77% being singletons. Trimming cost V 5 bases and J 8 bases, with 12 bases left between them. The germline V gene encodes CDR1 SEHNR and CDR2 FQNEAQ (reference sequence). The CDR3 has 12 amino acids.

The rearrangement links TRBV7-9 to TRBJ1-1; TRBD1 might be the D (5 bases). Sequences were obtained from memory CD4+ T cells from PBMCs. Subset meaning: CD45RA-negative fraction. This clonotype was sampled from a man younger than 35 in good health. Some clones in this sample may be carry-over from other donors' samples. CDR3 nucleotide sequence: TGTGCCAGCAGCCCTTGGGACGGAGAAGCTTTCTTT. It specifies CASSPWDGEAFF.